Listed below are T cell receptor beta chains from one sample, sequenced in a study of cytomegalovirus exposure and HLA in healthy donors. Sequencing was performed with immunoSEQ multiplex PCR; in TCRdb, only in-frame clones are kept and a portion is missing. The sample lists 130,000 to 150,000 clones, approximately 74% seen once, with more than 3.5% in the top ten. Source material: PBMCs. These receptors were obtained from a young man in good health and CMV-seropositive. Each CDR3 is given with its conserved first and last residue. A D gene is named only where the DNA matches it firmly. Size is omitted from some rows. Given values are once, few, many or a class for expanded clones.

V,size,J,D,DNA,CDR3
TRBV30,.,TRBJ2-1,TRBD1,TGTGCCTGGAGTGTAGGACAGGGGGCTTCCAATGAGCAGTTCTTC,CAWSVGQGASNEQFF
TRBV5-1,few,TRBJ2-7,.,TGCGCCAGCAGCTTGGAACCAGGCTACGAGCAGTACTTC,CASSLEPGYEQYF
TRBV23-1,.,TRBJ1-5,TRBD1,TGCGCCAGCAGTCATTGGGACAGGGGTGGAGAGCCCCAGCATTTT,CASSHWDRGGEPQHF
TRBV5-6,few,TRBJ1-2,.,TGTGCCAGCAGCTTAGGACAGTATGGCTACACCTTC,CASSLGQYGYTF
TRBV6-6,few,TRBJ2-7,TRBD1,TGTGCCAGCAGTGGGCCGGGACAGGGGACCGAGCAGTACTTC,CASSGPGQGTEQYF
TRBV18,.,TRBJ1-2,TRBD1,TGTGCCAGCTCACCGGCACAGGGGGCTCTTGGAGGCTACACCTTC,CASSPAQGALGGYTF
TRBV7-9,.,TRBJ2-5,.,TGTGCCAGCAGCTTATACAGGGTTCAAGAGACCCAGTACTTC,CASSLYRVQETQYF
TRBV19,.,TRBJ2-1,.,TGTGCCAGTAGACAGGGAGTACAAGGCTACAATGAGCAGTTCTTC,CASRQGVQGYNEQFF
TRBV6-1,.,TRBJ2-7,.,TGTGCCACCGCGGGTGGACGCAACTACGAGCAGTACTTC,CATAGGRNYEQYF
TRBV27,.,TRBJ1-2,.,TGTGCCAGCAGTCATAGGGCCCAACAGGGCGGCTACACCTTC,CASSHRAQQGGYTF
TRBV28,.,TRBJ2-1,TRBD2,TGTGCCAGCAGCTCCGGGGGGGCCAATGAGCAGTTCTTC,CASSSGGANEQFF
TRBV6-4,.,TRBJ2-7,.,TGTGCCAGCAGCCTCCGGGACTTACAGTCCTACGAGCAGTACTTC,CASSLRDLQSYEQYF
TRBV6-5,.,TRBJ2-2,.,TGTGCCGCCGGACAGTTCGGGGAGCTGTTTTTT,CAAGQFGELFF
TRBV30,.,TRBJ1-1,.,TGTGCCTGGACTCGGGCAGGGTCGGCTGAAGCTTTCTTT,CAWTRAGSAEAFF
TRBV9,once,TRBJ1-1,.,TGTGCCAGCAGCGTAGGGGCAGGGTTCACTGAAGCTTTCTTT,CASSVGAGFTEAFF
TRBV7-6,.,TRBJ2-7,.,TGTGCCAGCAGCCGGACAGAGACCTACGAGCAGTACTTC,CASSRTETYEQYF
TRBV29-1,once,TRBJ2-7,TRBD2,TGCAGTATTTTTGATACTAGCGGTGACTACGAGCAGTACTTC,CSIFDTSGDYEQYF
TRBV7-9,once,TRBJ2-6,.,TGTGCCAGCACTCGAAGGGGGGGGCCTGGGGCCAACGTCCTGACTTTC,CASTRRGGPGANVLTF
TRBV7-2,.,TRBJ2-2,.,TGTGCCAGCAGCTTTTATTTCGGGGAGCTGTTTTTT,CASSFYFGELFF
TRBV6-5,.,TRBJ1-1,.,TGTGCCAGCACCCCGCAGGGTTACACTGAAGCTTTCTTT,CASTPQGYTEAFF
TRBV30,.,TRBJ2-7,.,TGTGCCTGGAGTTTACCGCTGTCACGAGCCTACGAGCAGTACTTC,CAWSLPLSRAYEQYF
TRBV27,once,TRBJ2-1,.,TGTGCCAGCAGTTCTAGTCCCCGGTACAATGAGCAGTTCTTC,CASSSSPRYNEQFF
TRBV5-1,.,TRBJ2-2,.,TGCGCCAGCAGTCAACAGGGAGTTACCACCGGGGAGCTGTTTTTT,CASSQQGVTTGELFF
TRBV5-4,.,TRBJ2-7,TRBD1,TGTGCCAGCAGCTTCGTAGGGGGCAACTACGAGCAGTACTTC,CASSFVGGNYEQYF
TRBV7-3,few,TRBJ1-1,TRBD1,TGTGCCAGCACCCTGACAGGGGGCGGTATGGGCACTGAAGCTTTCTTT,CASTLTGGGMGTEAFF
TRBV19,few,TRBJ1-1,TRBD1,TGTGCCTCCGGGACAGGGAGAAGCAACACTGAAGCTTTCTTT,CASGTGRSNTEAFF
TRBV12-5,.,TRBJ2-1,TRBD2,TGTGCTAGTGGTCTAATGGGACTAGCGGGGTACAATGAGCAGTTCTTC,CASGLMGLAGYNEQFF
TRBV5-1,.,TRBJ1-1,.,TGCGCCAGCAGCCCGACCGGGGCTGGAGGGACTGAAGCTTTCTTT,CASSPTGAGGTEAFF
TRBV5-5,.,TRBJ2-7,.,TGTGCCAGCAGCTTGGCCGGGGGCTCCTACGAGCAGTACTTC,CASSLAGGSYEQYF
TRBV2,.,TRBJ1-5,TRBD1,TGTGCCAGCAGTAAAAGGTTGGGACAGGGTACCAATCAGCCCCAGCATTTT,CASSKRLGQGTNQPQHF
TRBV5-1,.,TRBJ2-7,TRBD1,TGCGCCAGCAGCTTGGGGGACAGGGACGACGAGCAGTACTTC,CASSLGDRDDEQYF
TRBV19,.,TRBJ2-7,.,TGTGCCAGTAGTCCACGGGAATACGGCGGCGAGCAGTACTTC,CASSPREYGGEQYF
TRBV10-3,.,TRBJ1-2,.,TGTGCCATCAGTGAGTCCTGGGGGAACGGGGGTGATGGCTACACCTTC,CAISESWGNGGDGYTF
TRBV5-1,.,TRBJ1-2,.,TGCGCCAGCAGCCTCGAACAGGGTGGCTATGGCTACACCTTC,CASSLEQGGYGYTF
TRBV7-9,.,TRBJ2-2,.,TGTGCCAGCATCAAGTGGGGGCACACGAACACCGGGGAGCTGTTTTTT,CASIKWGHTNTGELFF
TRBV28,.,TRBJ2-1,.,TGTGCCAGCAGTCTAATCGGACAGCCAAACAATGAGCAGTTCTTC,CASSLIGQPNNEQFF
TRBV5-1,few,TRBJ1-3,.,TGCGCCAGCAGCTTGTGGAGCTCTGGAAACACCATATATTTT,CASSLWSSGNTIYF
TRBV7-2,.,TRBJ2-2,.,TGTGCCAGCAGCACTAGGACCTTGGTCACCGGGGAGCTGTTTTTT,CASSTRTLVTGELFF
TRBV4-1,.,TRBJ1-1,TRBD1,TGCGCCAGTGAACGGACAGGGGGCGCAGGAACTGAAGCTTTCTTT,CASERTGGAGTEAFF
TRBV7-8,.,TRBJ2-3,TRBD1,TGTGCCAGCAGCCCACAGGGGGTCCTCACAGATACGCAGTATTTT,CASSPQGVLTDTQYF
TRBV29-1,.,TRBJ2-1,.,TGCAGCGTTGGAGGCAATGAGCAGTTCTTC,CSVGGNEQFF
TRBV7-9,.,TRBJ1-6,.,TGTGCCAGCAGCTCAGGAGGGTGGCCCCTCCACTTT,CASSSGGWPLHF